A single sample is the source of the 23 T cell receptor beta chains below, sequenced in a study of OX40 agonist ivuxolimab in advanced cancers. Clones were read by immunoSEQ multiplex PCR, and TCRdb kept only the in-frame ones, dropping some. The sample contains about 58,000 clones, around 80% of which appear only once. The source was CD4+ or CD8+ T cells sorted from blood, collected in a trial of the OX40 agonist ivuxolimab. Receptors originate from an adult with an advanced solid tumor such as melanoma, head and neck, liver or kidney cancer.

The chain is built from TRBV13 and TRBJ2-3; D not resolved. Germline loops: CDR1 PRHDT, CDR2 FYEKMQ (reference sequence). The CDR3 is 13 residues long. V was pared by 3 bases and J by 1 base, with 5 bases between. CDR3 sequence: CASSLPGTDTQYF. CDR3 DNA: TGTGCCAGCAGCTTGCCAGGCACAGATACGCAGTATTTT. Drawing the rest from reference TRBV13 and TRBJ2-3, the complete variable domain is AAGVIQSPRHLIKEKRETATLKCYPIPRHDTVYWYQQGPGQDPQFLISFYEKMQSDKGSIPDRFSAQQFSDYHSELNMSSLELGDSALYFCASSLPGTDTQYFGPGTRLTVL.

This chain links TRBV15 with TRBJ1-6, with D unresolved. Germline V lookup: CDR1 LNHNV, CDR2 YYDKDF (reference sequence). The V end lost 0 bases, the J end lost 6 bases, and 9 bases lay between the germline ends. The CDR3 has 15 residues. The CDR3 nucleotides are TGTGCCACCAGCAGAGATCTTGGGAGTAATTCACCCCTCCACTTT. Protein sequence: CATSRDLGSNSPLHF. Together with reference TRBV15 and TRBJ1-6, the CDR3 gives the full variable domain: DAMVIQNPRYQVTQFGKPVTLSCSQTLNHNVMYWYQQKSSQAPKLLFHYYDKDFNNEADTPDNFQSRRPNTSFCFLDIRSPGLGDTAMYLCATSRDLGSNSPLHFGNGTRLTVT.

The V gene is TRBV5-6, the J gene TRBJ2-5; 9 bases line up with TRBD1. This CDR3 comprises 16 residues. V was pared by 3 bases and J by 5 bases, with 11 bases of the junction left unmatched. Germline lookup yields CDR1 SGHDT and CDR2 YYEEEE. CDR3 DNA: TGTGCCAGCAGCTCATGGGGACAGGGTGGTGGCGAGACCCAGTACTTC. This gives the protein CASSSWGQGGGETQYF.

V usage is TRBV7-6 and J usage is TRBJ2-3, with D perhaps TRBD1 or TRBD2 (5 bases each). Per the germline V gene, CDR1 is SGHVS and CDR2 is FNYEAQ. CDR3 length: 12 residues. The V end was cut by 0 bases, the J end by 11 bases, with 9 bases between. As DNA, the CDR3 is TGTGCCAGCAGCTTAGCGAGGGGAGAGCAGTATTTT. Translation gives CASSLARGEQYF.

This chain's CDR3 is CASSAQRGDTEAFF. The CDR3 DNA reads TGTGCCAGCAGTGCCCAGCGGGGTGACACTGAAGCTTTCTTT. V gene TRBV27 combines with J gene TRBJ1-1; the D is unclear. The V end lost 5 bases, the J end lost 3 bases, and 13 bases lay between the germline ends. The CDR3 extends over 14 amino acids. The germline CDR1 and CDR2 sequences are MNHEY and SMNVEV (reference sequence).

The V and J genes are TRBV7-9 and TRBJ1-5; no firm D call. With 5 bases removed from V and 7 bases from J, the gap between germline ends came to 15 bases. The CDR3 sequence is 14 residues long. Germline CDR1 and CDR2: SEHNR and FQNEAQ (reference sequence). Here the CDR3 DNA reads TGTGCCAGCAGCGGGTTGTCGGGAGGGCAGCCCCAGCATTTT. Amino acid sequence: CASSGLSGGQPQHF. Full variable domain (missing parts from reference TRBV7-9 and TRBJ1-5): DTGVSQNPRHKITKRGQNVTFRCDPISEHNRLYWYRQTLGQGPEFLTYFQNEAQLEKSRLLSDRFSAERPKGSFSTLEIQRTEQGDSAMYLCASSGLSGGQPQHFGDGTRLSIL.

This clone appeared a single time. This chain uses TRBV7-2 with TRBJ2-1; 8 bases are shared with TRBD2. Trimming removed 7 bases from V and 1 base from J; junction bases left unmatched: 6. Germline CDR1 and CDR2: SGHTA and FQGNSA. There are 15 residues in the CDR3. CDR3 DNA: TGTGCCAGCACCTCCGGGGGGGGATCCTACAATGAGCAGTTCTTC. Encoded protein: CASTSGGGSYNEQFF.

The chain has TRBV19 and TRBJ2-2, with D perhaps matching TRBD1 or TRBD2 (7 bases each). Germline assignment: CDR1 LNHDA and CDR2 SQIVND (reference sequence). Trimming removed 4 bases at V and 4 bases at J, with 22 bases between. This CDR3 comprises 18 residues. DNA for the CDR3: TGTGCCAGTAGTACCACGGGGGGCAGGGGGACGAGCACCGGGGAGCTGTTTTTT. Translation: CASSTTGGRGTSTGELFF.

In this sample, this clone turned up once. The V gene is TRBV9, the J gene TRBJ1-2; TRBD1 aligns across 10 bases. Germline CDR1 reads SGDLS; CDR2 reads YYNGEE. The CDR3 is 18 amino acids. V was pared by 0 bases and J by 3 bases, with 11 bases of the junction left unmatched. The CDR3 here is CASSVGGGGTGDHYGYTF. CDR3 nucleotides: TGTGCCAGCAGCGTAGGAGGAGGGGGGACAGGGGATCACTATGGCTACACCTTC.

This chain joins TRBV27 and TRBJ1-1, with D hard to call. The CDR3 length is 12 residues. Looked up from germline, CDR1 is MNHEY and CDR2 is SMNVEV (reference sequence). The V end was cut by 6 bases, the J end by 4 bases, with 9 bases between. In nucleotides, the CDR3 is TGTGCCAGCAGAAGTACCCTCACTGAAGCTTTCTTT. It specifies CASRSTLTEAFF.

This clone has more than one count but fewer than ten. The CDR3 loop is CASSLRPMNTEAFF. For the CDR3, the DNA is TGCGCCAGCAGCTTGAGGCCGATGAACACTGAAGCTTTCTTT. The chain couples TRBV5-1 to TRBJ1-1; no definite D call. The germline gives CDR1 SGHRS, CDR2 YFSETQ. This CDR3 is built from 14 residues. With 1 base removed from V and 0 bases from J, the gap between germline ends came to 7 bases.

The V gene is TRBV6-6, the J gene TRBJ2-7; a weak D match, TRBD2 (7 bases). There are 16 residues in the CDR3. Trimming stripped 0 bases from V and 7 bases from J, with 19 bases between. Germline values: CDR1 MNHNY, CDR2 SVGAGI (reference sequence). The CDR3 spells CASSYSGPAGAWEQYF. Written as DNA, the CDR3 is TGTGCCAGCAGTTACTCAGGTCCGGCGGGGGCCTGGGAGCAGTACTTC.

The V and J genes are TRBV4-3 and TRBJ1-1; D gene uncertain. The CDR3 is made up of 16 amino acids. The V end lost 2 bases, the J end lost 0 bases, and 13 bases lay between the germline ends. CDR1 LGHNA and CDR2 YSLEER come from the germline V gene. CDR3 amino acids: CASSQRFHNMNTEAFF. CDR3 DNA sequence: TGCGCCAGCAGCCAACGATTCCATAATATGAACACTGAAGCTTTCTTT.

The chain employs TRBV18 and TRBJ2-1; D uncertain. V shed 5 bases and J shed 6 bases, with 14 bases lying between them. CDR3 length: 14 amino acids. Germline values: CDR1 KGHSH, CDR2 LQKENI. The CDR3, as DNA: TGTGCCAGCTCAAGGCTAGACGGCTCCAATGAGCAGTTCTTC. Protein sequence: CASSRLDGSNEQFF.

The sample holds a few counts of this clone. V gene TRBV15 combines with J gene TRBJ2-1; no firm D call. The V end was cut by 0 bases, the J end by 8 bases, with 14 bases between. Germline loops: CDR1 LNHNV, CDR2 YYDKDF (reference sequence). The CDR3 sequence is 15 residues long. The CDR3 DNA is TGTGCCACCAGCAGAGAGGGTGCGGCAGGACATGAGCAGTTCTTC. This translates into CATSREGAAGHEQFF.

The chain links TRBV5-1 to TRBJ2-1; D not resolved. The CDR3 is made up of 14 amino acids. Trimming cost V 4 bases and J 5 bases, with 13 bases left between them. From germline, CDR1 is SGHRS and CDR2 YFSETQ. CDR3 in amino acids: CASSPWKGNNEQFF. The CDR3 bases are TGCGCCAGCAGCCCCTGGAAAGGGAACAATGAGCAGTTCTTC.

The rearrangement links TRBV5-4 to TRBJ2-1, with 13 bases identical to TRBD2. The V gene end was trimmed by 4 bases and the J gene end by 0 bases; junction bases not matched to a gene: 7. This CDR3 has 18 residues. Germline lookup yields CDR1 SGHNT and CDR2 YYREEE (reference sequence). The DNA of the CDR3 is TGTGCCAGCAGCCCGGGACTAGCGGGATCGATCTCCTACAATGAGCAGTTCTTC. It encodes CASSPGLAGSISYNEQFF.

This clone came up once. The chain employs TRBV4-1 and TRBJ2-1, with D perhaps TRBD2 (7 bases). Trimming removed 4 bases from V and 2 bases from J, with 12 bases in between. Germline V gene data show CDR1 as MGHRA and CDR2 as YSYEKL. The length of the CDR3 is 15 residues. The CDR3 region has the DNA TGCGCCAGCAGCCGGAAGGGGGGGACCTACAATGAGCAGTTCTTC. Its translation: CASSRKGGTYNEQFF.

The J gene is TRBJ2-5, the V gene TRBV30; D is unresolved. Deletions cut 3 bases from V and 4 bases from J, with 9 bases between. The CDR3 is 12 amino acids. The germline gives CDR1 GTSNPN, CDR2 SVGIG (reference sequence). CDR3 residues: CAWSRVIETQYF. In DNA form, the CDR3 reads TGTGCCTGGAGCCGTGTGATAGAGACCCAGTACTTC.

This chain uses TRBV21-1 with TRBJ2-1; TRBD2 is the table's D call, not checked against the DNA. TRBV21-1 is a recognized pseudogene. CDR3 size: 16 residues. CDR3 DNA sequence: TGTGCCAGCAGCAAGACTTGGGGAGACTCTTACAATGAGCAGTTCTTC. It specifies CASSKTWGDSYNEQFF.

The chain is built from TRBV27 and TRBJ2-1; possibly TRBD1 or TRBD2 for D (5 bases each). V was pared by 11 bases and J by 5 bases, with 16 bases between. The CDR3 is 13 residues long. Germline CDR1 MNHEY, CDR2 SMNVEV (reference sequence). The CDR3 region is CAVGRDGNNEQFF. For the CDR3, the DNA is TGTGCCGTAGGCAGGGACGGGAACAATGAGCAGTTCTTC.

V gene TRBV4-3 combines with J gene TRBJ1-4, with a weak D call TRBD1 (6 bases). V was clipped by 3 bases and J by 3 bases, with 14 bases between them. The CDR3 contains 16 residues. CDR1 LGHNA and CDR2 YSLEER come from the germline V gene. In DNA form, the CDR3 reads TGCGCCAGCAGCCAGGGAGCCCGGACAGCTAATGAAAAACTGTTTTTT. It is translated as CASSQGARTANEKLFF.

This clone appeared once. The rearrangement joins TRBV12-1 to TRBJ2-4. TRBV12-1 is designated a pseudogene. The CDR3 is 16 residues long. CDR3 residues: CASSLSQPWVKNIQYF. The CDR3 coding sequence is TGTGCCAGCAGCTTGTCCCAACCTTGGGTCAAAAACATTCAGTACTTC.